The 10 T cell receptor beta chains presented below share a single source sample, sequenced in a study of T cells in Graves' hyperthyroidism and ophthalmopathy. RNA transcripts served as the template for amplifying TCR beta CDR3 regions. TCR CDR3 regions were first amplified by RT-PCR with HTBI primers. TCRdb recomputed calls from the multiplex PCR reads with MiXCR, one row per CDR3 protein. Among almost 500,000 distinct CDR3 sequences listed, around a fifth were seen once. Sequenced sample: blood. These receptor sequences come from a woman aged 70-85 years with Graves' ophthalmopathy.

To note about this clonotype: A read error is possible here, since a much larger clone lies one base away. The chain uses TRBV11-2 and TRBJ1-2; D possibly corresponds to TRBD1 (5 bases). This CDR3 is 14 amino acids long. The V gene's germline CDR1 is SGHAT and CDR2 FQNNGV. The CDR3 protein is CASSLVGQGYSYTF. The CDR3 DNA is TGTGCCAGCAGCTTAGTAGGGCAGGGCTATAGCTACACCTTC.

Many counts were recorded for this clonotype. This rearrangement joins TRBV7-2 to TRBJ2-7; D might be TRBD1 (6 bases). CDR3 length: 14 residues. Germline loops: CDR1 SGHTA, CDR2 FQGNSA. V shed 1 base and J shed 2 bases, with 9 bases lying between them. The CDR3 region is CASSLVGQTYEQYF. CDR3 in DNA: TGTGCCAGCAGCTTAGTCGGACAGACCTACGAGCAGTACTTC.

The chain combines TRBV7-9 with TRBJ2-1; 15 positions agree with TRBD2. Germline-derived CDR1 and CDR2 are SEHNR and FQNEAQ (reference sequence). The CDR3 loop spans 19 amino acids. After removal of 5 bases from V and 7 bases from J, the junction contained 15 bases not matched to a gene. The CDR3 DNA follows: TGTGCCAGCAGCCCAGGACTAGCGGGAGGGCCCCACCGGAAGAATGAGCAGTTCTTC. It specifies CASSPGLAGGPHRKNEQFF.

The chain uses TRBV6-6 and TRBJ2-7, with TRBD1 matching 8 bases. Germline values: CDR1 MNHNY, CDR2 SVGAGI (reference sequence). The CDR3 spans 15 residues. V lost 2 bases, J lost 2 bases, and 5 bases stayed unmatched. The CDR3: CASSYDRGETYEQYF. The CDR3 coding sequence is TGTGCCAGCAGTTACGACAGGGGCGAAACCTACGAGCAGTACTTC.

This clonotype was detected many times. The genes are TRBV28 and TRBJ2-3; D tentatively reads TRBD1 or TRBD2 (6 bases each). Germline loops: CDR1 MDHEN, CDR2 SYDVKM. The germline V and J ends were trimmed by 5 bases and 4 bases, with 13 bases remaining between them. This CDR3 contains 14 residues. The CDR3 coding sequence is TGTGCCAGCAGTCCTAGGGGGGAGGCAGATACGCAGTATTTT. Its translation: CASSPRGEADTQYF.

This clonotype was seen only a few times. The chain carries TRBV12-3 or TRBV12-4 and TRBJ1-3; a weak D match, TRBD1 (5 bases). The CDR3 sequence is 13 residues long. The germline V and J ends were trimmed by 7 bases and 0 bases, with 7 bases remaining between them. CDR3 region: CASNGGSGNTIYF. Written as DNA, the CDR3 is TGTGCCAGCAACGGGGGCTCTGGAAACACCATATATTTT.

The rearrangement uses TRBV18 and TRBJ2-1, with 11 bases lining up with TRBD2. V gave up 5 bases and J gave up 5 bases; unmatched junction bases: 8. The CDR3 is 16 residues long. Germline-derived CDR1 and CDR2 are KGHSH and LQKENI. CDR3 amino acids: CASSYLAGGGHNEQFF. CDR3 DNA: TGTGCCAGCTCATACCTAGCGGGAGGAGGTCACAATGAGCAGTTCTTC.

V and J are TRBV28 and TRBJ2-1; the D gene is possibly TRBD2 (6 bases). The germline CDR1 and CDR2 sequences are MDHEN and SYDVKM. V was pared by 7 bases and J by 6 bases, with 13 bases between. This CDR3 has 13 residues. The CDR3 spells CASTGAGGNEQFF. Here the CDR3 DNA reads TGTGCCAGCACCGGGGCCGGGGGCAATGAGCAGTTCTTC. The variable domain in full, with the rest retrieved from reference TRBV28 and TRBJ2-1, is DVKVTQSSRYLVKRTGEKVFLECVQDMDHENMFWYRQDPGLGLRLIYFSYDVKMKEKGDIPEGYSVSREKKERFSLILESASTNQTSMYLCASTGAGGNEQFFGPGTRLTVL.

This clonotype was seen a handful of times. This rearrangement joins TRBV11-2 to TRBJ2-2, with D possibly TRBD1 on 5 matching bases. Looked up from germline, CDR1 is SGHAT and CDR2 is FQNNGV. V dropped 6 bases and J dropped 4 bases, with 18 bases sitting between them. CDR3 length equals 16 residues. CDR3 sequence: CASRSNRQGVTGELFF. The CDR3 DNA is TGTGCCAGCAGATCCAATCGGCAGGGCGTCACCGGGGAGCTGTTTTTT.

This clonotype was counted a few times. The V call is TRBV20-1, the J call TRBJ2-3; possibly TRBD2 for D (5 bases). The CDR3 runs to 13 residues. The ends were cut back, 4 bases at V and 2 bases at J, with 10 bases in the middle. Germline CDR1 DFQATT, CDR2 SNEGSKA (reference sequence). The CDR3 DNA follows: TGCAGTGCTAAGGAGCGGCACACAGATACGCAGTATTTT. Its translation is CSAKERHTDTQYF.